This T cell receptor beta chain was obtained from a study of Graves' ophthalmopathy and Graves' hyperthyroidism. CDR1 is SNHLY and CDR2 is FYNNEI in the germline V gene. With 1 base removed from V and 3 bases from J, the gap between germline ends came to 10 bases. The length of the CDR3 is 14 residues. Study findings and constraints: Blood also held most thyroid clonotypes expanded above 0.001 frequency.

The study amplified TCR beta CDR3 regions using RNA transcripts. RT-PCR in the first round used HTBI primers; a second-round multiplex PCR followed. In TCRdb, the multiplex PCR reads were re-called with MiXCR into one record per CDR3 protein. Of a few hundred thousand distinct CDR3 sequences listed, over 15% are singletons. The table lists this clonotype with many counts. Its antigen is still unknown. This chain links TRBV2 with TRBJ2-7; D not resolved. The source is a woman aged 18-29 years with stable Graves' hyperthyroidism. The specimen sequenced was peripheral blood. This chain's CDR3 is CASSEGRLIYEQYF. In nucleotides, the CDR3 is TGTGCCAGCAGTGAAGGGCGGCTCATCTACGAGCAGTACTTC.